Below, 10 T cell receptor beta chains from the same sample are listed, as sequenced in a study of cytomegalovirus exposure and HLA in healthy donors. The PCR contained 60 Vbeta and 13 Jbeta primers. Sequencing was performed with immunoSEQ multiplex PCR; in TCRdb, only in-frame clones are kept and a portion is missing. The sample lists approximately 180,000 clones, about 72% seen once, with roughly 2.5% in the top ten. Source material: PBMCs. These TCRs come from a human donor in good health.

The rearrangement joins TRBV9 to TRBJ2-7; the D gene is possibly TRBD1 (6 bases). The CDR3 spans 16 residues. The ends were cut back, 1 base at V and 6 bases at J, with 20 bases in the middle. Germline-derived CDR1 and CDR2 are SGDLS and YYNGEE. CDR3 region: CASSVRGDRKASEQYF. Here the CDR3 DNA reads TGTGCCAGCAGCGTAAGAGGCGACAGGAAAGCTAGCGAGCAGTACTTC. Looking up the rest from reference TRBV9 and TRBJ2-7 gives the full variable domain: DSGVTQTPKHLITATGQRVTLRCSPRSGDLSVYWYQQSLDQGLQFLIQYYNGEERAKGNILERFSAQQFPDLHSELNLSSLELGDSALYFCASSVRGDRKASEQYFGPGTRLTVT.

J is TRBJ2-3 and V is TRBV27; TRBD2 matches 9 bases. The CDR3 runs 14 residues. From germline, CDR1 is MNHEY and CDR2 SMNVEV (reference sequence). The V and J ends lost 8 bases and 3 bases, in that order; junction bases with no gene match: 6. CDR3 DNA: TGTGCCAGCGGATGGAGCGGGGGGACAGATACGCAGTATTTT. Its protein product is CASGWSGGTDTQYF.

The chain uses TRBV6-5 and TRBJ1-1; weak D call: TRBD1 (5 bases). The CDR3 is 16 residues long. From germline, CDR1 is MNHEY and CDR2 SVGAGI. V lost 4 bases, J lost 1 base, and 16 bases lay in between. DNA for the CDR3: TGTGCCAGCAGTTTTTTCCCCGGGACTGGGAACACTGAAGCTTTCTTT. As protein: CASSFFPGTGNTEAFF.

The V call is TRBV18, the J call TRBJ1-3; 9 bases are a match to TRBD1. The CDR3 is 14 amino acids. V shed 5 bases and J 4 bases; nucleotides not matched to a gene: 3. Looked up from germline, CDR1 is KGHSH and CDR2 is LQKENI. CDR3 nucleotide sequence: TGTGCCAGCTCAACTGGGACAGGGGGAAACACCATATATTTT. This sequence encodes CASSTGTGGNTIYF.

This clone appeared a single time. The V gene is TRBV2, the J gene TRBJ2-7; 8 bases line up with TRBD1. Germline CDR1 and CDR2: SNHLY and FYNNEI. This CDR3 has 11 amino acids. Losses at the gene ends were 9 bases for V and 6 bases for J; bases not matched to a gene: 4. CDR3 nucleotides: TGTGCCAGTAGAACAGGGGGCGAGCAGTACTTC. Translated, it gives CASRTGGEQYF.

This clone was counted only a few times. The chain uses TRBV10-1 and TRBJ2-3; 8 bases align to TRBD1. The CDR3 extends over 17 amino acids. V was clipped by 2 bases and J by 6 bases; unmatched bases: 13. Germline lookup yields CDR1 WNHNN and CDR2 SYGVQD (reference sequence). CDR3 nucleotides: TGCGCCAGCAGTGAGAATCAGGGGGCCGAACTACGCGATACGCAGTATTTT. It encodes CASSENQGAELRDTQYF.

The J gene is TRBJ1-2, the V gene TRBV6-5; maybe TRBD1 (5 bases). Germline V gene sequence: CDR1 MNHEY, CDR2 SVGAGI. The CDR3 is made up of 15 amino acids. Trimming stripped 8 bases from V and 2 bases from J, with 18 bases between. For the CDR3, the DNA is TGTGCCAGCTCTATTGCCAGGGAAACCAACTATGGCTACACCTTC. Translating it yields CASSIARETNYGYTF.

The CDR3 DNA reads as TGTGCCAGCAGCGGGACAGGGGTCGAGCAGTACTTC. Its translation: CASSGTGVEQYF. The J gene is TRBJ2-7, the V gene TRBV9; TRBD1 matches at 9 bases. The germline gives CDR1 SGDLS, CDR2 YYNGEE. The CDR3 consists of 12 residues. V lost 3 bases and J lost 6; bases outside the gene matches: 1.

The chain has TRBV27 and TRBJ1-3; D may be TRBD1 (5 bases). CDR1 MNHEY and CDR2 SMNVEV come from the germline V gene (reference sequence). The CDR3 extends over 16 amino acids. The ends were cut back, 11 bases at V and 3 bases at J, with 23 bases in the middle. In nucleotides, the CDR3 is TGTGCCGCTCGAAGCCGCCCCAGGGTGTATGGAAACACCATATATTTT. This codes for CAARSRPRVYGNTIYF.

This clone came up once. A junction boundary mismatches the germline segment, possibly from a read error. This sequence joins TRBV7-9 and TRBJ2-7; D may be TRBD2 (6 bases). This CDR3 is 16 amino acids long. From germline, CDR1 is SEHNR and CDR2 FQNEAQ (reference sequence). DNA for the CDR3: TGTTCCAGCAGCTTAGTCGGCTGGCGGGACTCCTACGAGCAGTACTTC. Translation gives CSSSLVGWRDSYEQYF.